The source of this T cell receptor (beta chain) is a study of cytomegalovirus exposure and HLA in healthy donors. PCR used 60 Vbeta primers and 13 Jbeta primers. Repertoires were generated with immunoSEQ multiplex PCR, while TCRdb's copy carries only in-frame clones and drops some. The table lists more than 150,000 clones, roughly 80% of them singletons. The CDR3 is made up of 16 amino acids. J was trimmed by 3 bases and V by 4 bases; bases with no gene match: 9. Germline-derived CDR1 and CDR2 are SGHRS and YFSETQ. This clone was seen once. This clonotype was sampled from a woman younger than 35 in good health and CMV-seronegative. The source material was PBMCs. The chain carries TRBV5-1 and TRBJ2-2; the match to TRBD2 covers 7 bases. The CDR3: CASSPTPSGYTGELFF. The CDR3 DNA is TGCGCCAGCAGCCCTACTCCTAGCGGATACACCGGGGAGCTGTTTTTT.